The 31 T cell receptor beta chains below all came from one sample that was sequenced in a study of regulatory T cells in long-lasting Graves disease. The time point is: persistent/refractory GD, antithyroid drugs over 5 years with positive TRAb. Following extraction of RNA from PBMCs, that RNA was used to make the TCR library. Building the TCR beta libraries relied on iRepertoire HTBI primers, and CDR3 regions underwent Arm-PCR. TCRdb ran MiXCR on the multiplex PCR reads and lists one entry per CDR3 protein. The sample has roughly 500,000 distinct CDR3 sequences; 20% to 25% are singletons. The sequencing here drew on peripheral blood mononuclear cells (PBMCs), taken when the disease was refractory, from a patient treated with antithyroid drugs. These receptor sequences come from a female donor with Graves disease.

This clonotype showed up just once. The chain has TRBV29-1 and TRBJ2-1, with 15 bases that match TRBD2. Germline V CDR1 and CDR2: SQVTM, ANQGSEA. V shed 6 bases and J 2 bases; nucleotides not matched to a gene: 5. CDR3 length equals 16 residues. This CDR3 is CSVSGLAGGTYNEQFF. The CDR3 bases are TGCAGCGTCTCCGGACTAGCGGGGGGGACCTACAATGAGCAGTTCTTC.

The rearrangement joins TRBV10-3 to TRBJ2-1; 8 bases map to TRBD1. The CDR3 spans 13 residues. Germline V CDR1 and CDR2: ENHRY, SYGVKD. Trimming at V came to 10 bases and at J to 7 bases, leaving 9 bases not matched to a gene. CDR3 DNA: TGTGCCAGTTCCAGGGGGCCAACGAATGAGCAGTTCTTC. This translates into CASSRGPTNEQFF.

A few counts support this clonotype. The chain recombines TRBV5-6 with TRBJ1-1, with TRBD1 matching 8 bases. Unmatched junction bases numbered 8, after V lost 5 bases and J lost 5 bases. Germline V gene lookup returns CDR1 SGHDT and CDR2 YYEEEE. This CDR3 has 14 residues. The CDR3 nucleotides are TGTGCCAGCAGATGGACAGGGCGGGAAACTGAAGCTTTCTTT. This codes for CASRWTGRETEAFF.

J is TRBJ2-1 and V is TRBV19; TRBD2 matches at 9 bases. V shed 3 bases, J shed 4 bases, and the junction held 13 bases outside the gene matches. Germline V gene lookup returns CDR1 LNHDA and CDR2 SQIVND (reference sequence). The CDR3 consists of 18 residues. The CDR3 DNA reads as TGTGCCAGTAGTATTAGACCGTTCCAAGCGGGAGGTTACAATGAGCAGTTCTTC. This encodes CASSIRPFQAGGYNEQFF.

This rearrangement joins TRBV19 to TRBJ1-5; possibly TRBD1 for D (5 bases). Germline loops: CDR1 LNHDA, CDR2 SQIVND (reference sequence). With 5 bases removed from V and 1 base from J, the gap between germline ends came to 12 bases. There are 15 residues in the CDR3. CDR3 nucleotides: TGTGCCAGTAGTTTTGTGTCAGGGAGCAATCAGCCCCAGCATTTT. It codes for CASSFVSGSNQPQHF.

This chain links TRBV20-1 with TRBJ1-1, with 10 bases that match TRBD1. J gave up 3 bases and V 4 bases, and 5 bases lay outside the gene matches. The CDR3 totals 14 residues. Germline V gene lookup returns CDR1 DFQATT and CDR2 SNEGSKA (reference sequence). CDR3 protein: CSATDRGKYTEAFF. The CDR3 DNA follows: TGCAGTGCTACGGACAGGGGGAAGTACACTGAAGCTTTCTTT.

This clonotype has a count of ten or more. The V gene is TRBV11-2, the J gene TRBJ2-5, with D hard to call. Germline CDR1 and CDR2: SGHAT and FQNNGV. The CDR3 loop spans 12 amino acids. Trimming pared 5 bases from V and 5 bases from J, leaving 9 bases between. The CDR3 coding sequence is TGTGCCAGCAGCCGATTGCTTGAGACCCAGTACTTC. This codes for CASSRLLETQYF.

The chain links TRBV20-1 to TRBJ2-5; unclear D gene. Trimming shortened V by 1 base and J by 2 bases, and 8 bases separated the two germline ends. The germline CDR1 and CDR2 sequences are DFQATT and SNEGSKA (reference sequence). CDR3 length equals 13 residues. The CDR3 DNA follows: TGCAGTGCTAGAGCGACACCACAAGAGACCCAGTACTTC. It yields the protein CSARATPQETQYF.

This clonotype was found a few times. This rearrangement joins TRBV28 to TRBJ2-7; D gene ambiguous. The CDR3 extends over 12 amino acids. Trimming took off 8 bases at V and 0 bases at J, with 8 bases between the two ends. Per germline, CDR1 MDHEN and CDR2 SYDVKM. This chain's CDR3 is CASQVSSYEQYF. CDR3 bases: TGTGCCAGCCAGGTGAGCTCCTACGAGCAGTACTTC.

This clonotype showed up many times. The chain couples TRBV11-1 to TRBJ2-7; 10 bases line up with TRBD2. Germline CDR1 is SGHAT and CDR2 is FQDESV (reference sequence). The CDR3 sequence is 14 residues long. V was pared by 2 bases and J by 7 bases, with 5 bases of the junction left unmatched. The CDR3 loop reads CASSLRLAGVEQYF. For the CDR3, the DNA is TGTGCCAGCAGCTTACGTCTAGCGGGGGTTGAGCAGTACTTC. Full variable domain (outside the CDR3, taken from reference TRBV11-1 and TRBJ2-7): EAEVAQSPRYKITEKSQAVAFWCDPISGHATLYWYRQILGQGPELLVQFQDESVVDDSQLPKDRFSAERLKGVDSTLKIQPAELGDSAMYLCASSLRLAGVEQYFGPGTRLTVT.

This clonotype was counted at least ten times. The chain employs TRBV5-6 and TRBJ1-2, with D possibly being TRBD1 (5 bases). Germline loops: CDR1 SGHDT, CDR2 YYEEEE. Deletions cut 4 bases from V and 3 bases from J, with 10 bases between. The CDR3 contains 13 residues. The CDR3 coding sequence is TGTGCCAGCAGCGTCGACAGTGACTATGGCTACACCTTC. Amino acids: CASSVDSDYGYTF.

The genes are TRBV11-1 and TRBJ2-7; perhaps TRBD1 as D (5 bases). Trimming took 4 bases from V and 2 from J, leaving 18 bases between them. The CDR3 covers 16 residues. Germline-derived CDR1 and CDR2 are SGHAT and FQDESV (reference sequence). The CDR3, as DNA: TGTGCCAGCAGCTCCCGAGAAGGGGCGAGCCCCTACGAGCAGTACTTC. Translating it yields CASSSREGASPYEQYF.

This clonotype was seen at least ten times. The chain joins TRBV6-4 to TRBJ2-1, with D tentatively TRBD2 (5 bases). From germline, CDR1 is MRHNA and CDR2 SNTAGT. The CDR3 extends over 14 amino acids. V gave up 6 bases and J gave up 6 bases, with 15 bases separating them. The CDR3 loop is CASSPLATTNEQFF. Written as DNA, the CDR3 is TGTGCCAGCAGCCCCCTAGCAACCACCAATGAGCAGTTCTTC.

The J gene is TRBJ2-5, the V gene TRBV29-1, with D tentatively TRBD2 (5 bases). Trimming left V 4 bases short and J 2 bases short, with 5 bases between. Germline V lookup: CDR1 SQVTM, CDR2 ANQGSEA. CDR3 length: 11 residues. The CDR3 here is CSVGTQETQYF. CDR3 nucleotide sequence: TGCAGCGTTGGGACTCAAGAGACCCAGTACTTC.

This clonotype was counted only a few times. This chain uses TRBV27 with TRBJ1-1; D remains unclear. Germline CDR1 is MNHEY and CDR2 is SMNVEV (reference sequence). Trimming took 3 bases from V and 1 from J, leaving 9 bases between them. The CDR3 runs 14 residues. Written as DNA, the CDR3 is TGTGCCAGCAGTTTCCTTCCGGAGAACACTGAAGCTTTCTTT. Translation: CASSFLPENTEAFF.

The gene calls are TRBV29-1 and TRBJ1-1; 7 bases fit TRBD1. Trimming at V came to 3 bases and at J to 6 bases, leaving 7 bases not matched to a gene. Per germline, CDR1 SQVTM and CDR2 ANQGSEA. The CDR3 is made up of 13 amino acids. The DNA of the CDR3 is TGCAGCGTTGATATAGGGGGCTATCCTGAAGCTTTCTTT. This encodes CSVDIGGYPEAFF.

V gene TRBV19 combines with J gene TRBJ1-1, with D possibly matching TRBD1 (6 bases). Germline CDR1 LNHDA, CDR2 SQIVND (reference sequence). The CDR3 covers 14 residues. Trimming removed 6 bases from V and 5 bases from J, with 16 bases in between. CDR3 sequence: CASRQGPQGTEAFF. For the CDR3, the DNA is TGTGCCAGTAGACAGGGACCTCAGGGGACTGAAGCTTTCTTT.

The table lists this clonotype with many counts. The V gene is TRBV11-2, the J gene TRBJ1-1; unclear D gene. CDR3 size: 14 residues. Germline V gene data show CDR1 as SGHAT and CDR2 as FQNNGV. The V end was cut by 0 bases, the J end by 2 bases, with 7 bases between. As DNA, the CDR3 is TGTGCCAGCAGCTTAGAGCCAGTTAACACTGAAGCTTTCTTT. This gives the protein CASSLEPVNTEAFF.

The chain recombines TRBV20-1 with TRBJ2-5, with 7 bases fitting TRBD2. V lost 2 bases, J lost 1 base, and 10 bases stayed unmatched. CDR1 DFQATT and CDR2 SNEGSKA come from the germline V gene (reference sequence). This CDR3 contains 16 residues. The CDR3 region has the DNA TGCAGTGCTAGAAACCTCCGGGGCGGGGGCCAAGAGACCCAGTACTTC. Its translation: CSARNLRGGGQETQYF.

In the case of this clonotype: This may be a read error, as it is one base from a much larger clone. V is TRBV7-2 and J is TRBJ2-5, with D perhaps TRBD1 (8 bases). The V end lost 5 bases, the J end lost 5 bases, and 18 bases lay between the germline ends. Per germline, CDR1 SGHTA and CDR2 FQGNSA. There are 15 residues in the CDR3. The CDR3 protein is CASSPTGQGGETQYF. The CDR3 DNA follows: TGTGCCAGCAGCCCCACCGGACAGGGAGGGGAGACCCAGTACTTC.

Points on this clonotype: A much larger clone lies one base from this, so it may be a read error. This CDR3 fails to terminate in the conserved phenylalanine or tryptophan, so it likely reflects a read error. The CDR3 here is CASRKFMNTEAFI. The CDR3 DNA follows: TGTGCCAGCAGGAAGTTCATGAACACTGAAGCTTTCATT. This chain connects TRBV27 to TRBJ1-1; no firm D call. This CDR3 is 13 amino acids long. Germline V lookup: CDR1 MNHEY, CDR2 SMNVEV (reference sequence). V was pared by 6 bases and J by 0 bases, with 8 bases between.

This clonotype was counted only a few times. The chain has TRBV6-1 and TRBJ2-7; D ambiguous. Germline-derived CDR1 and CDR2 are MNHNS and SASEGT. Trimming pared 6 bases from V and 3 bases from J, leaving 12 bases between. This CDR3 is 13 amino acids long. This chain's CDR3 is CASRDGLFYEQYF. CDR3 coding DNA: TGTGCCAGCAGGGACGGCTTATTCTACGAGCAGTACTTC.

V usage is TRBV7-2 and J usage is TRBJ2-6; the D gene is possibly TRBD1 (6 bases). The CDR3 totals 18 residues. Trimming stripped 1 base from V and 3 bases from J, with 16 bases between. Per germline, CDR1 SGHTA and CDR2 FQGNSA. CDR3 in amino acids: CASSLGIQGVGGANVLTF. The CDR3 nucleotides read TGTGCCAGCAGCTTAGGCATACAGGGTGTGGGTGGGGCCAACGTCCTGACTTTC.

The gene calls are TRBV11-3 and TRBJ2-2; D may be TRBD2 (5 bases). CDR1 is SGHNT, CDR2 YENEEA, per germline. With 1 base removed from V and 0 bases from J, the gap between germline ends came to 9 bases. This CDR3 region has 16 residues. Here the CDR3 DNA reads TGTGCCAGCAGCTTAGTGGGGAGCGCGAACACCGGGGAGCTGTTTTTT. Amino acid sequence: CASSLVGSANTGELFF.

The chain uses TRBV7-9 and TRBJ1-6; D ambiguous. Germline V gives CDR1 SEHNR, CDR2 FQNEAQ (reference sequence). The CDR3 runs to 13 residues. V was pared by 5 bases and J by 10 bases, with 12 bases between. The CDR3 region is CASSQQRESPLHF. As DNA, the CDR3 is TGTGCCAGCAGCCAACAAAGGGAATCACCCCTCCACTTT. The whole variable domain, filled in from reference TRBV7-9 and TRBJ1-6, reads DTGVSQNPRHKITKRGQNVTFRCDPISEHNRLYWYRQTLGQGPEFLTYFQNEAQLEKSRLLSDRFSAERPKGSFSTLEIQRTEQGDSAMYLCASSQQRESPLHFGNGTRLTVT.

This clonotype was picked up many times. The CDR3 bases are TGCAGCGTTGTGGACGGAGACTATGGCTACACCTTC. Its protein is CSVVDGDYGYTF. The chain recombines TRBV29-1 with TRBJ1-2, with D hard to call. From germline, CDR1 is SQVTM and CDR2 ANQGSEA. Trimming left V 4 bases short and J 3 bases short, with 9 bases between. The CDR3 is 12 amino acids.

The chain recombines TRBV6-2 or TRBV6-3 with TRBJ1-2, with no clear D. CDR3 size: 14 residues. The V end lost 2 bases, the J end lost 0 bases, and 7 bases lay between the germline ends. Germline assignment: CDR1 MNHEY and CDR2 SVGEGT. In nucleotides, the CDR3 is TGTGCCAGCAGTTACGCTCAAGCTAACTATGGCTACACCTTC. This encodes CASSYAQANYGYTF.

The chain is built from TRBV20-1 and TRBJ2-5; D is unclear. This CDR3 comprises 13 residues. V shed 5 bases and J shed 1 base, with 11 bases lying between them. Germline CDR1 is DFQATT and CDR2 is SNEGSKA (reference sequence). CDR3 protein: CSAGTVTQETQYF. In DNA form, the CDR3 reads TGCAGTGCTGGTACAGTGACCCAAGAGACCCAGTACTTC.

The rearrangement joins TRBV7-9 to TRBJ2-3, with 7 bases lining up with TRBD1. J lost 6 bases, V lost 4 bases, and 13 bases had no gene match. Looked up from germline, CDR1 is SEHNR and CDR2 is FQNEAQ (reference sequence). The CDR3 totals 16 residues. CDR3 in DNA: TGTGCCAGCAGCTCAACTGGGACAGCACAAGGGGATACGCAGTATTTT. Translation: CASSSTGTAQGDTQYF.

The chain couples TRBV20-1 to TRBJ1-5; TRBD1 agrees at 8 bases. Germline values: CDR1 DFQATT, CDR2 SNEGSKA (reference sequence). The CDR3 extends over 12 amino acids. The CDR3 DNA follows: TGCGCCGGGACAGGAAGCAATCAGCCCCAGCATTTT. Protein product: CAGTGSNQPQHF.

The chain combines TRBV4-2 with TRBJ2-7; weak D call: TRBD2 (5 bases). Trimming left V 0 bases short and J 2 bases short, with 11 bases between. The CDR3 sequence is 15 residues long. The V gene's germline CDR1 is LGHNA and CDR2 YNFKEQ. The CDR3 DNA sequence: TGTGCCAGCAGCCAAGAGACTGGACTCCCCTACGAGCAGTACTTC. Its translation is CASSQETGLPYEQYF.